This TCR beta chain was captured in a study of blood T cells in healthy people across ages. V was shortened by 0 bases and J by 9 bases, with 30 bases between the two germline ends. This CDR3 contains 19 residues. Germline lookup yields CDR1 SQVTM and CDR2 ANQGSEA. With a J-beta primer mix and a sample-barcoded 5' primer, a second PCR ran about 7 to 11 cycles. Every molecule of cDNA carried a tag from a template-switch adaptor with 12 random nucleotides. All samples yielded 3 million or more CDR3-containing paired-end reads. In TCRdb, the 5' RACE reads were re-called with MiXCR into one record per CDR3 protein. The table shows around 1,900,000 distinct CDR3 sequences, with about 39% occurring only once.

V usage is TRBV29-1 and J usage is TRBJ2-1, with a tentative D call TRBD1 (6 bases). The clonotype was recovered from a human donor in good health. The sequenced sample consisted of blood. This CDR3 reads CSVEDTTGAGSGLWSEQFF. In DNA form, the CDR3 reads TGCAGCGTTGAAGACACGACAGGAGCAGGTTCCGGACTTTGGAGTGAGCAGTTCTTC.